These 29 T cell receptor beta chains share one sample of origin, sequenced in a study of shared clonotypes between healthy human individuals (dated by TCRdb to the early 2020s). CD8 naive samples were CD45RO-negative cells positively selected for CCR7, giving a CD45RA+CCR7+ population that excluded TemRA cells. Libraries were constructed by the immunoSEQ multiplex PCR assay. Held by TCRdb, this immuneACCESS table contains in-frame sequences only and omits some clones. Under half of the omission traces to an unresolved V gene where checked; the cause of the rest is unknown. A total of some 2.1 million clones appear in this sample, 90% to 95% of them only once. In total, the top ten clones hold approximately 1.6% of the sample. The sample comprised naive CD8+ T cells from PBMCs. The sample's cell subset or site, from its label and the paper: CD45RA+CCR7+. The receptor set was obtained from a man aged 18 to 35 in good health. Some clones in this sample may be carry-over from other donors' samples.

CDR3 bases: TGTGCCAGCAGTGGATGGACAGGGGAGAGCCATGGCTACACCTTC. Translation gives CASSGWTGESHGYTF. The J gene is TRBJ1-2, the V gene TRBV25-1, with TRBD1 identical over 9 bases. Germline lookup yields CDR1 MGHDK and CDR2 SYGVNS. The CDR3 contains 15 residues. With V trimmed by 4 bases and J by 6 bases, 9 bases remained unmatched.

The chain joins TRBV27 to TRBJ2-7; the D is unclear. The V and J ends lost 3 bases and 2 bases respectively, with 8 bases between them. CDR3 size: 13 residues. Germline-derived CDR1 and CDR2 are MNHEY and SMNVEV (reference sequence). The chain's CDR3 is CASSFRLTYEQYF. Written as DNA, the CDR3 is TGTGCCAGCAGTTTTCGTCTTACCTACGAGCAGTACTTC.

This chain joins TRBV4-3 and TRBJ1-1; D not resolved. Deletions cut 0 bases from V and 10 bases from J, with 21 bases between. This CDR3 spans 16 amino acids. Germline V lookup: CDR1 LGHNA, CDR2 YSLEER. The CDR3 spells CASSQDEGTRQERAFF. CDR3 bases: TGCGCCAGCAGCCAAGATGAAGGAACAAGGCAAGAGCGAGCTTTCTTT.

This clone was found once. CDR3 in amino acids: CASSEMGRGAEQYF. In DNA form, the CDR3 reads TGTGCCAGCAGTGAAATGGGCAGGGGTGCCGAGCAGTACTTC. V and J are TRBV6-1 and TRBJ2-7, with D possibly TRBD1 on 6 matching bases. Germline V gives CDR1 MNHNS, CDR2 SASEGT. This CDR3 comprises 14 residues. The V and J ends lost 2 bases and 6 bases respectively, with 14 bases between them.

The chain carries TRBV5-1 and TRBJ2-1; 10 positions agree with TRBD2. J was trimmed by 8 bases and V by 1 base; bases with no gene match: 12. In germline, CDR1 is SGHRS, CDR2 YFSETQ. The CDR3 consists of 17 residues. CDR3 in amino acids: CASSLYPSGSPSDEQFF. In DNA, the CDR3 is TGCGCCAGCAGCTTGTACCCTAGCGGGAGTCCTAGCGATGAGCAGTTCTTC. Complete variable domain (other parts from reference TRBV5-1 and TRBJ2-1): KAGVTQTPRYLIKTRGQQVTLSCSPISGHRSVSWYQQTPGQGLQFLFEYFSETQRNKGNFPGRFSGRQFSNSRSEMNVSTLELGDSALYLCASSLYPSGSPSDEQFFGPGTRLTVL.

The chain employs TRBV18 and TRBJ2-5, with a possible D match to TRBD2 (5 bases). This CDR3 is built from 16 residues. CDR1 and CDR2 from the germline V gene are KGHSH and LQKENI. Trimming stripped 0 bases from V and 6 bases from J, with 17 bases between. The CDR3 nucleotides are TGTGCCAGCTCACCACCGGTAGCAGCCGGGATGAAGACCCAGTACTTC. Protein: CASSPPVAAGMKTQYF. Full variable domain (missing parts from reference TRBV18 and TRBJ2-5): NAGVMQNPRHLVRRRGQEARLRCSPMKGHSHVYWYRQLPEEGLKFMVYLQKENIIDESGMPKERFSAEFPKEGPSILRIQQVVRGDSAAYFCASSPPVAAGMKTQYFGPGTRLLVL.

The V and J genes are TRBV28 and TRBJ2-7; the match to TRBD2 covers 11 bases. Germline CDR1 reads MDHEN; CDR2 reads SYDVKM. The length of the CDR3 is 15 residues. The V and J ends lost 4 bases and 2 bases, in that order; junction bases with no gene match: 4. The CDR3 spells CASSSPLAGAYEQYF. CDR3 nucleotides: TGTGCCAGCAGTTCCCCACTAGCGGGGGCCTACGAGCAGTACTTC.

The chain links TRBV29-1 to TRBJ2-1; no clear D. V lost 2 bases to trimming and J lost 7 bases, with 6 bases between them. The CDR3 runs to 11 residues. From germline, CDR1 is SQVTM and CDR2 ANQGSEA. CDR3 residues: CSVEFPNEQFF. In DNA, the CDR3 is TGCAGCGTTGAATTCCCGAATGAGCAGTTCTTC.

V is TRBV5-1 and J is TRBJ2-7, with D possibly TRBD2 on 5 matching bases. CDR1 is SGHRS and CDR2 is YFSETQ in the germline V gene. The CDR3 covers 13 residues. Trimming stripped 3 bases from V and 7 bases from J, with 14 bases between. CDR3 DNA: TGCGCCAGCAGCTCACCGGGAATGGGTGAGCAGTACTTC. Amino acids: CASSSPGMGEQYF.

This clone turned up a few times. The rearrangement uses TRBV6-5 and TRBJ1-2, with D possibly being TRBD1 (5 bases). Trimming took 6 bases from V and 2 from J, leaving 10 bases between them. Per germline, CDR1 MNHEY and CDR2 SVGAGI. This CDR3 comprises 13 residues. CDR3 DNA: TGTGCCAGCAGCTCCGACAGCAACTATGGCTACACCTTC. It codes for CASSSDSNYGYTF.

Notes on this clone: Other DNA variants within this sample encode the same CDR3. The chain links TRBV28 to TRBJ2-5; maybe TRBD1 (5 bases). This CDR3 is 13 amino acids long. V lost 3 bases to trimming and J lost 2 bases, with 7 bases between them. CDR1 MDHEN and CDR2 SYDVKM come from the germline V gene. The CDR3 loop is CASSFDRQETQYF. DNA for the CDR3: TGTGCCAGCAGTTTCGACAGACAAGAGACCCAGTACTTC.

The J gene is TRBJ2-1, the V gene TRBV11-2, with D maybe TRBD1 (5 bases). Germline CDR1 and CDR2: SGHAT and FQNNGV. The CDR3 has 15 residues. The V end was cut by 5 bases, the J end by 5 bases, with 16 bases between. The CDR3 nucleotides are TGTGCCAGCAGCACGAGCTGGGGCCGAAACAATGAGCAGTTCTTC. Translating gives CASSTSWGRNNEQFF.

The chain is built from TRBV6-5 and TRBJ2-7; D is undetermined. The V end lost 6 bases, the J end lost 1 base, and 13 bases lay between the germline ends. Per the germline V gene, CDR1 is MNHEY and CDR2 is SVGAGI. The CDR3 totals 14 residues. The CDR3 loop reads CASSNGPFSYEQYF. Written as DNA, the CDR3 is TGTGCCAGCAGCAACGGGCCCTTTTCCTACGAGCAGTACTTC.

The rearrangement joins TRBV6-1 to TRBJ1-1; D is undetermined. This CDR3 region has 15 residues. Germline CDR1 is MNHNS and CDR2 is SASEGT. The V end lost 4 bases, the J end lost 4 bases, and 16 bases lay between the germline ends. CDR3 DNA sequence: TGTGCCAGCAGTGCCCCCCGTTCCTGGGGCACTGAAGCTTTCTTT. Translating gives CASSAPRSWGTEAFF.

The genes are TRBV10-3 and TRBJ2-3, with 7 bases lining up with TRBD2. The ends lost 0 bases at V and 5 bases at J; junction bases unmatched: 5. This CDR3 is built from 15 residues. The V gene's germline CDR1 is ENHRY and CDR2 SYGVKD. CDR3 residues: CAISESRGGGDTQYF. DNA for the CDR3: TGTGCCATCAGTGAGTCTCGGGGCGGGGGAGATACGCAGTATTTT.

CDR3 in amino acids: CASSSGTSDQYF. In nucleotides, the CDR3 is TGTGCCAGCAGTTCAGGGACTAGCGATCAGTACTTC. The chain has TRBV7-9 and TRBJ2-4; 10 bases are a match to TRBD2. The trim removed 6 bases at V and 12 bases at J, leaving 5 bases unmatched. Germline CDR1 and CDR2: SEHNR and FQNEAQ (reference sequence). The CDR3 consists of 12 residues.

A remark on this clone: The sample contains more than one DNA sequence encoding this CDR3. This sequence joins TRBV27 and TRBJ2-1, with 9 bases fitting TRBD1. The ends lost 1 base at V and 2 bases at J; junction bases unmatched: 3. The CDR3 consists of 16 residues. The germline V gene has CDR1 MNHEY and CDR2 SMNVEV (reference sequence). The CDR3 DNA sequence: TGTGCCAGCAGTTTATTAGGGACAGGGACCTACAATGAGCAGTTCTTC. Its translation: CASSLLGTGTYNEQFF.

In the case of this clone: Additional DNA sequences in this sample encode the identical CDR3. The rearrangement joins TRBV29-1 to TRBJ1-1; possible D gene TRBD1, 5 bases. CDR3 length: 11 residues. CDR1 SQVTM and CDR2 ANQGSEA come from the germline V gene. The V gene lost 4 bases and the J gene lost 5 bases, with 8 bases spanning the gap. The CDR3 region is CSVGEGTEAFF. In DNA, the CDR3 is TGCAGCGTTGGAGAGGGGACTGAAGCTTTCTTT.

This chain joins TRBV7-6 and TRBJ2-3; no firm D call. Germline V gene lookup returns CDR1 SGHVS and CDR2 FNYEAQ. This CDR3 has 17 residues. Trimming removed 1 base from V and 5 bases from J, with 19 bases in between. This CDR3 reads CASSLGPSGYGLDTQYF. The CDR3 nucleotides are TGTGCCAGCAGCTTAGGTCCTAGTGGGTACGGTTTAGATACGCAGTATTTT.

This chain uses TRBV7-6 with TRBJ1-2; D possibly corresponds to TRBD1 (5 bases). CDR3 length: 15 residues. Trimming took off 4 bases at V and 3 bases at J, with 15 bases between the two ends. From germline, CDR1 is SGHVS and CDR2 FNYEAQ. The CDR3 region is CASSSLGPVDYGYTF. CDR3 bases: TGTGCCAGCAGCTCACTGGGACCAGTAGACTATGGCTACACCTTC.

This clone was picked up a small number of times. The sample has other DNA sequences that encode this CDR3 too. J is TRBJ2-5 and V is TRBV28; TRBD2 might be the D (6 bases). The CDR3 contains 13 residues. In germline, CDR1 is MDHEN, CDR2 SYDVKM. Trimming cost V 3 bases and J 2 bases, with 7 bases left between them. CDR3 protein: CASSFRGQETQYF. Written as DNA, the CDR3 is TGTGCCAGCAGTTTTCGGGGGCAAGAGACCCAGTACTTC.

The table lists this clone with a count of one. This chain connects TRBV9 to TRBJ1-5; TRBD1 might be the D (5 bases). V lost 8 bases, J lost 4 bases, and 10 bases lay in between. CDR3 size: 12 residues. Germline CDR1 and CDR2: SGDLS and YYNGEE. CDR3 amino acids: CASGQGNQPQHF. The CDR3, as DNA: TGTGCCAGTGGGCAGGGTAATCAGCCCCAGCATTTT.

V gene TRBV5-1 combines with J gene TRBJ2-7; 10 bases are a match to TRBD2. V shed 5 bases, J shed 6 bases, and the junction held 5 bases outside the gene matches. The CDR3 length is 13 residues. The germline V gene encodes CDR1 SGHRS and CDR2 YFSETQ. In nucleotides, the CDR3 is TGCGCCAGCAGGGGACTAGCGTCCCGCGAGCAGTACTTC. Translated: CASRGLASREQYF.

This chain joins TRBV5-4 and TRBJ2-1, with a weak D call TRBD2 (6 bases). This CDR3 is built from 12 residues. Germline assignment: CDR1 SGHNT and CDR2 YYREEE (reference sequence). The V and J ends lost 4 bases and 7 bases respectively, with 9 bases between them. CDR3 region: CASSLTSNEQFF. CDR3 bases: TGTGCCAGCAGCCTGACTAGTAATGAGCAGTTCTTC.

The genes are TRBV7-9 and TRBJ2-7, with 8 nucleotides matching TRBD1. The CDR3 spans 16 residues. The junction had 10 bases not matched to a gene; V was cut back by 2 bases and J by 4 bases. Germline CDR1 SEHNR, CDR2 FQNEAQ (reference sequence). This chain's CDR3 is CASSLRLGGTGYEQYF. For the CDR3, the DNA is TGTGCCAGCAGCTTAAGGCTAGGTGGGACAGGTTACGAGCAGTACTTC.

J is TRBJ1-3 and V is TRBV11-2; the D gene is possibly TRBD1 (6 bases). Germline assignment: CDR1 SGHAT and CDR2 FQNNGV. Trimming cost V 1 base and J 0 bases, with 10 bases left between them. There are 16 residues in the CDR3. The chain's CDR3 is CASSLAGDTSGNTIYF. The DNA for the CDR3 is TGTGCCAGCAGCTTAGCGGGGGACACCTCTGGAAACACCATATATTTT.

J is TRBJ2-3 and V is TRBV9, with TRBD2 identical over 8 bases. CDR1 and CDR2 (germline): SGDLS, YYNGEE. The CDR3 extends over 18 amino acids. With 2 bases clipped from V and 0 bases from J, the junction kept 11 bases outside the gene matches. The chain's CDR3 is CASSVERSRGRSTDTQYF. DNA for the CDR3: TGTGCCAGCAGCGTCGAACGGTCCCGCGGGAGGAGCACAGATACGCAGTATTTT.

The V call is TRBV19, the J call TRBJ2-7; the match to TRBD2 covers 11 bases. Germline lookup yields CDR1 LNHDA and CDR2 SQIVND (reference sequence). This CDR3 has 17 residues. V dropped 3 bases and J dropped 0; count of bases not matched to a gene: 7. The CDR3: CASSILAGGSGSYEQYF. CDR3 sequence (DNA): TGTGCCAGTAGTATTCTAGCGGGAGGTTCAGGCTCCTACGAGCAGTACTTC.

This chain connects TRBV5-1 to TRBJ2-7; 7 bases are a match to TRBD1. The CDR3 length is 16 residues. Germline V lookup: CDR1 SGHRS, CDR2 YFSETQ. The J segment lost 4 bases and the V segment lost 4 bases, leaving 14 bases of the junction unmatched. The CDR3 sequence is CASSGIYETGNYEQYF. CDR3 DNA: TGCGCCAGCAGCGGAATTTATGAGACAGGGAATTACGAGCAGTACTTC.